These 29 T cell receptor beta chains were sequenced from one sample in a study of T-cell memory formation after mild COVID-19 (dated by TCRdb to about 2021). The method behind the library was 5' RACE. This sample was sequenced with an Illumina NovaSeq 6000. Through fastp at Q25 and MiXCR, TCRdb rebuilt clones from the public reads, retaining in-frame beta chains. Entries are consolidated by CDR3 protein sequence, retaining the most common genes and DNA. This sample has around 82,000 distinct CDR3 sequences in its table, and roughly 13% of those were observed once. Clones ranked in the top ten supply about 40% of the sample. Sample: PBMCs or a T cell subset sorted from them (not recorded which). The source is a man aged 18 to 35 who had mild COVID-19 (a few samples of this study predate the infection). The sample titles of this study are shuffled in the database, so cell type and time point are left out; the donor was told from shared clones.

The chain couples TRBV4-1 to TRBJ2-5; TRBD1 aligns across 9 bases. The CDR3 is 16 residues long. The V and J ends lost 1 base and 2 bases, in that order; junction bases with no gene match: 5. Looked up from germline, CDR1 is MGHRA and CDR2 is YSYEKL. The CDR3 DNA reads TGCGCCAGCAGCCAAGCAGGCGGGACAGGGCAAGAGACCCAGTACTTC. This encodes CASSQAGGTGQETQYF.

The CDR3 bases are TGTGCCAGCAGTTACTCTGGGGAGACCCAGTACTTC. Translated: CASSYSGETQYF. The chain is built from TRBV6-2 or TRBV6-3 and TRBJ2-5; no clear D. The ends were cut back, 0 bases at V and 5 bases at J, with 4 bases in the middle. Per the germline V gene, CDR1 is MNHEY and CDR2 is SVGEGT. The CDR3 has 12 amino acids.

This clonotype was detected only a few times. The chain couples TRBV7-9 to TRBJ2-3; D not certain. The V gene's germline CDR1 is SEHNR and CDR2 FQNEAQ (reference sequence). Trimming stripped 6 bases from V and 3 bases from J, with 10 bases between. The CDR3 has 13 amino acids. The CDR3 coding sequence is TGTGCCAGCAGACCTGACCGAACAGATACGCAGTATTTT. Its protein product is CASRPDRTDTQYF.

The chain has TRBV7-2 and TRBJ2-7; D gene ambiguous. This CDR3 is 13 amino acids long. Germline CDR1 and CDR2: SGHTA and FQGNSA. V lost 1 base and J 2 bases, leaving 6 bases between the germline ends. The DNA for the CDR3 is TGTGCCAGCAGCTTAGAGGTCACCTACGAGCAGTACTTC. Translation gives CASSLEVTYEQYF.

The chain is built from TRBV6-2 or TRBV6-3 and TRBJ2-5; weak D call: TRBD2 (6 bases). This CDR3 is 16 amino acids long. Looked up from germline, CDR1 is MNHEY and CDR2 is SVGEGT. V was pared by 6 bases and J by 1 base, with 18 bases between. CDR3 protein: CASSLGAGGIQETQYF. As DNA, the CDR3 is TGTGCCAGCAGCCTCGGGGCCGGGGGAATCCAAGAGACCCAGTACTTC.

This clonotype was found a few times. V usage is TRBV10-1 and J usage is TRBJ2-1; 9 bases agree with TRBD1. J was trimmed by 4 bases and V by 2 bases; bases with no gene match: 9. In germline, CDR1 is WNHNN, CDR2 SYGVQD (reference sequence). The length of the CDR3 is 17 residues. The CDR3 here is CASSEGTGQYRYNEQFF. The CDR3 coding sequence is TGCGCCAGCAGTGAGGGGACAGGGCAGTATCGATACAATGAGCAGTTCTTC.

This clonotype has only a few counts. The rearrangement joins TRBV15 to TRBJ1-1; D is uncertain. Germline V gene sequence: CDR1 LNHNV, CDR2 YYDKDF (reference sequence). The CDR3 is 14 residues long. With 0 bases removed from V and 4 bases from J, the gap between germline ends came to 9 bases. CDR3 bases: TGTGCCACCAGCAGAGATCGAGGTTTCACTGAAGCTTTCTTT. This sequence encodes CATSRDRGFTEAFF. Complete variable domain (other parts from reference TRBV15 and TRBJ1-1): DAMVIQNPRYQVTQFGKPVTLSCSQTLNHNVMYWYQQKSSQAPKLLFHYYDKDFNNEADTPDNFQSRRPNTSFCFLDIRSPGLGDTAMYLCATSRDRGFTEAFFGQGTRLTVV.

The rearrangement uses TRBV13 and TRBJ2-1, with 8 bases that match TRBD1. J gave up 7 bases and V 5 bases, and 4 bases lay outside the gene matches. The CDR3 totals 13 residues. Germline lookup yields CDR1 PRHDT and CDR2 FYEKMQ (reference sequence). Here the CDR3 reads CASSRTGMNEQFF. CDR3 nucleotides: TGTGCCAGCAGCCGGACAGGGATGAATGAGCAGTTCTTC.

V usage is TRBV7-6 and J usage is TRBJ1-1; D remains unclear. V lost 4 bases and J 2 bases, leaving 11 bases between the germline ends. The CDR3 extends over 14 amino acids. Germline CDR1 SGHVS, CDR2 FNYEAQ. This chain's CDR3 is CASSSIVGNTEAFF. The CDR3 region has the DNA TGTGCCAGCAGCTCTATAGTCGGCAACACTGAAGCTTTCTTT.

This clonotype came up a few times. The chain links TRBV7-2 to TRBJ2-1, with TRBD2 matching over 10 bases. Germline V gene lookup returns CDR1 SGHTA and CDR2 FQGNSA. J lost 6 bases, V lost 5 bases, and 4 bases had no gene match. CDR3 length: 14 amino acids. CDR3 protein: CASSEGLATNEQFF. CDR3 in DNA: TGTGCCAGCAGCGAGGGACTAGCGACCAATGAGCAGTTCTTC.

There are a few counts of this clonotype. The chain has TRBV4-3 and TRBJ2-1, with 10 bases that match TRBD1. Per germline, CDR1 LGHNA and CDR2 YSLEER. CDR3 length: 15 amino acids. The junction had 10 bases not matched to a gene; V was cut back by 4 bases and J by 10 bases. The CDR3 coding sequence is TGCGCCAGCAGCCCGGGACAGGGGACCGCGGGGGAGCAGTTCTTC. Its protein product is CASSPGQGTAGEQFF.

The gene calls are TRBV4-2 and TRBJ2-3; D is ambiguous. The length of the CDR3 is 15 residues. Germline CDR1 reads LGHNA; CDR2 reads YNFKEQ. Trimming cost V 1 base and J 0 bases, with 8 bases left between them. CDR3 coding DNA: TGTGCCAGCAGCCAAGTTTCACCCAGCACAGATACGCAGTATTTT. This encodes CASSQVSPSTDTQYF.

V is TRBV12-3 or TRBV12-4 and J is TRBJ2-3, with TRBD1 matching over 8 bases. This CDR3 spans 16 amino acids. V shed 7 bases, J shed 0 bases, and the junction held 9 bases outside the gene matches. CDR3 protein: CASTEGTGSSTDTQYF. The CDR3, as DNA: TGTGCCAGCACCGAGGGGACAGGATCTAGCACAGATACGCAGTATTTT.

V and J are TRBV4-3 and TRBJ2-7; D assignment may be TRBD1 or TRBD2 (5 bases each). Trimming shortened V by 4 bases and J by 0 bases, and 19 bases separated the two germline ends. Germline V gives CDR1 LGHNA, CDR2 YSLEER. The CDR3 covers 17 residues. DNA for the CDR3: TGCGCCAGCAGCCCTGAAATGGGGGTATTATCCTCCTACGAGCAGTACTTC. This sequence encodes CASSPEMGVLSSYEQYF.

Turning to this clonotype: One junction end disagrees with the germline gene, perhaps due to a read error. The rearrangement joins TRBV20-1 to TRBJ1-4; 7 nucleotides align to TRBD1. Germline lookup yields CDR1 DFQATT and CDR2 SNEGSKA (reference sequence). CDR3 length: 14 residues. The DNA for the CDR3 is TGCAGTGCTAGAGAACCGGGACATTCAGGGGGTGCGCTTTTT. This encodes CSAREPGHSGGALF.

V is TRBV5-1 and J is TRBJ1-6; D gene unclear. The CDR3 is made up of 16 amino acids. Trimming pared 4 bases from V and 4 bases from J, leaving 15 bases between. Germline V gives CDR1 SGHRS, CDR2 YFSETQ. This chain's CDR3 is CASSPEGGGYNSPLHF. The CDR3 DNA reads TGCGCCAGCAGCCCAGAGGGAGGAGGGTATAATTCACCCCTCCACTTT.

This clonotype has ten or more counts. The CDR3 spells CASRKGQGDSPLHF. The DNA of the CDR3 is TGCGCCAGCAGGAAGGGACAGGGGGATTCACCCCTCCACTTT. The rearrangement uses TRBV5-1 and TRBJ1-6; 11 nucleotides align to TRBD1. Germline CDR1 is SGHRS and CDR2 is YFSETQ. There are 14 residues in the CDR3. Germline trimming cut 5 bases from V and 8 bases from J; bases unmatched to any gene: 3.

This sequence joins TRBV6-5 and TRBJ2-3; TRBD1 or TRBD2 may be the D gene (5 bases each). The CDR3 is 16 residues long. The germline V and J ends were trimmed by 0 bases and 2 bases, with 12 bases remaining between them. Germline CDR1 is MNHEY and CDR2 is SVGAGI. CDR3 coding DNA: TGTGCCAGCAGTTACTCTCCGGGACCACACACAGATACGCAGTATTTT. It encodes CASSYSPGPHTDTQYF.

The chain employs TRBV14 and TRBJ1-1, with D perhaps TRBD1 (5 bases). Trimming shortened V by 0 bases and J by 0 bases, and 17 bases separated the two germline ends. The CDR3 has 18 residues. Germline V gives CDR1 SGHDN, CDR2 FVKESK. The CDR3 region has the DNA TGTGCCAGCAGCCAAGATAGGGGCGCAGGCGCCCTGAACACTGAAGCTTTCTTT. Its protein is CASSQDRGAGALNTEAFF.

There are a few counts of this clonotype. The rearrangement links TRBV12-3 or TRBV12-4 to TRBJ1-4; maybe TRBD1 (5 bases). V was shortened by 0 bases and J by 10 bases, with 9 bases between the two germline ends. There are 13 residues in the CDR3. The CDR3 loop is CASSLATAGKLFF. CDR3 nucleotides: TGTGCCAGCAGTTTAGCGACAGCCGGAAAACTGTTTTTT.

The table lists this clonotype with a few counts. J is TRBJ2-5 and V is TRBV9; D assignment may be TRBD1 or TRBD2 (5 bases each). CDR1 SGDLS and CDR2 YYNGEE come from the germline V gene. This CDR3 spans 14 amino acids. V was pared by 4 bases and J by 2 bases, with 12 bases between. CDR3 protein: CASSSGTEQETQYF. Here the CDR3 DNA reads TGTGCCAGCAGCTCCGGGACGGAACAAGAGACCCAGTACTTC.

This clonotype showed up just a few times. The J gene is TRBJ2-3, the V gene TRBV27; 11 bases map to TRBD2. Germline V gives CDR1 MNHEY, CDR2 SMNVEV (reference sequence). The CDR3 runs to 14 residues. The trim removed 5 bases at V and 5 bases at J, leaving 3 bases unmatched. The CDR3 protein is CASSRGLAVDTQYF. The CDR3 DNA reads as TGTGCCAGCAGTAGGGGACTAGCGGTAGATACGCAGTATTTT.

The genes are TRBV4-2 and TRBJ2-5; D gene ambiguous. The CDR3 has 12 residues. Germline loops: CDR1 LGHNA, CDR2 YNFKEQ. Deletions cut 3 bases from V and 5 bases from J, with 7 bases between. The CDR3 here is CASSHPRETQYF. The CDR3 DNA follows: TGTGCCAGCAGCCACCCGCGCGAGACCCAGTACTTC.

The chain links TRBV6-6 to TRBJ2-7; possible D gene TRBD2, 6 bases. CDR1 and CDR2 (germline): MNHNY, SVGAGI (reference sequence). The length of the CDR3 is 12 residues. V was trimmed by 5 bases and J by 4 bases, leaving 9 bases between them. The CDR3 region is CASSAGGYEQYF. In DNA form, the CDR3 reads TGTGCCAGCAGTGCCGGGGGATACGAGCAGTACTTC.

This clonotype was counted between two and nine times. The rearrangement links TRBV4-1 to TRBJ2-7; D is perhaps TRBD1 (6 bases). The CDR3 extends over 16 amino acids. Trimming removed 0 bases at V and 7 bases at J, with 19 bases between. CDR1 MGHRA and CDR2 YSYEKL come from the germline V gene. The CDR3 DNA sequence: TGCGCCAGCAGCCAAGATAGGGGGACAAGGATCTTAGAGCAGTACTTC. Encoded protein: CASSQDRGTRILEQYF.

The gene calls are TRBV7-3 and TRBJ2-2; no firm D call. V was pared by 5 bases and J by 0 bases, with 13 bases between. The CDR3 sequence is 16 residues long. In germline, CDR1 is SGHTA, CDR2 FQGTGA. The CDR3 region has the DNA TGTGCCAGCAGCGAAGGTGTGCAGTCGAACACCGGGGAGCTGTTTTTT. Its translation is CASSEGVQSNTGELFF.

This clonotype qualifies as medium-sized. The CDR3 is CASSPGDRGYQPQHF. The CDR3 DNA sequence: TGCGCCAGCAGCCCCGGGGACAGGGGGTATCAGCCCCAGCATTTT. The V call is TRBV4-1, the J call TRBJ1-5, with 11 bases matching TRBD1. V was clipped by 4 bases and J by 5 bases; unmatched bases: 4. Germline V lookup: CDR1 MGHRA, CDR2 YSYEKL. There are 15 residues in the CDR3.

Note on this clonotype: Because the CDR3 is missing its conserved closing phenylalanine or tryptophan, this is likely a read error. The rearrangement uses TRBV4-3 and TRBJ2-5, with 12 bases identical to TRBD2. This CDR3 spans 16 amino acids. Germline CDR1 reads LGHNA; CDR2 reads YSLEER. The ends lost 4 bases at V and 0 bases at J; junction bases unmatched: 3. The CDR3 region is CASSRRLAGDQETQYL. DNA for the CDR3: TGCGCCAGCAGCCGACGACTAGCGGGGGACCAAGAGACCCAGTACTTA.

This clonotype was recorded many times. The chain couples TRBV5-1 to TRBJ1-2, with D uncertain. The V gene's germline CDR1 is SGHRS and CDR2 YFSETQ. This CDR3 is 13 amino acids long. The V end lost 4 bases, the J end lost 8 bases, and 15 bases lay between the germline ends. The CDR3, as DNA: TGCGCCAGCAGCGTAGGGCCCATTCGGGGCTACACCTTC. Encoded protein: CASSVGPIRGYTF.